What follows are 22 T cell receptor beta chains derived from one specimen sequenced in a study of cytomegalovirus exposure and HLA in healthy donors. PCR amplification relied on 60 Vbeta primers (plus 13 Jbeta primers). Only in-frame clones appear in the TCRdb table, and some are missing; sequencing was by immunoSEQ multiplex PCR. In the table there are 150,000 to 200,000 clones, 65% to 70% of which are singletons. The sample was PBMCs. The receptors were sampled from a man aged 30 to 39 in good health and CMV-seropositive.

CDR3 loop: CAGPAAGGNTGELFF. CDR3 nucleotides: TGTGCCGGCCCCGCGGCGGGAGGGAACACCGGGGAGCTGTTTTTT. V and J are TRBV9 and TRBJ2-2; 8 nucleotides align to TRBD2. The V segment lost 10 bases and the J segment 1 base; nucleotides outside the gene matches: 9. Germline values: CDR1 SGDLS, CDR2 YYNGEE. The CDR3 is made up of 15 amino acids. The entire variable domain, with the rest obtained from reference TRBV9 and TRBJ2-2, is as follows: DSGVTQTPKHLITATGQRVTLRCSPRSGDLSVYWYQQSLDQGLQFLIQYYNGEERAKGNILERFSAQQFPDLHSELNLSSLELGDSALYFCAGPAAGGNTGELFFGEGSRLTVL.

The V and J genes are TRBV6-5 and TRBJ2-7, with 13 bases fitting TRBD2. The CDR3 loop spans 15 amino acids. Germline assignment: CDR1 MNHEY and CDR2 SVGAGI. The ends lost 6 bases at V and 2 bases at J; junction bases unmatched: 4. Written as DNA, the CDR3 is TGTGCCAGCAGCCCCGGACTAGCGGGAGCCTACGAGCAGTACTTC. Its protein is CASSPGLAGAYEQYF.

The V call is TRBV6-5, the J call TRBJ2-7; D perhaps matches TRBD2 (6 bases). Germline values: CDR1 MNHEY, CDR2 SVGAGI. The V gene lost 4 bases and the J gene lost 3 bases, with 16 bases spanning the gap. The CDR3 sequence is 15 residues long. The CDR3 region is CASSFGTQSGYEQYF. CDR3 DNA sequence: TGTGCCAGCAGTTTCGGGACTCAGTCCGGCTACGAGCAGTACTTC.

The V call is TRBV19, the J call TRBJ2-1; 11 nucleotides line up with TRBD2. This CDR3 region has 18 residues. The junction had 10 bases not matched to a gene; V was cut back by 4 bases and J by 2 bases. Per germline, CDR1 LNHDA and CDR2 SQIVND (reference sequence). DNA for the CDR3: TGTGCCAGTAGTACTCAACTAGCGGGAGCGAATCCCTACAATGAGCAGTTCTTC. This sequence encodes CASSTQLAGANPYNEQFF.

V is TRBV9 and J is TRBJ2-2; 10 bases map to TRBD2. The CDR3 runs to 15 residues. Losses at the gene ends were 2 bases for V and 6 bases for J; bases not matched to a gene: 4. Germline V CDR1 and CDR2: SGDLS, YYNGEE. Here the CDR3 reads CASSVSGRAPGELFF. CDR3 DNA: TGTGCCAGCAGCGTCAGCGGGAGGGCCCCCGGGGAGCTGTTTTTT.

The genes are TRBV10-3 and TRBJ1-5, with D hard to call. Deletions cut 3 bases from V and 6 bases from J, with 15 bases between. The CDR3 runs to 15 residues. Germline V gives CDR1 ENHRY, CDR2 SYGVKD. CDR3 nucleotides: TGTGCCATCAGTGAATCCGCGGCGCTTGCTCAGCCCCAGCATTTT. This codes for CAISESAALAQPQHF.

The V and J genes are TRBV10-1 and TRBJ2-7, with 7 positions matching TRBD1. Germline V gene lookup returns CDR1 WNHNN and CDR2 SYGVQD (reference sequence). The CDR3 sequence is 13 residues long. V shed 4 bases and J 5 bases; nucleotides not matched to a gene: 5. The CDR3 DNA reads as TGCGCCAGCAGTGGGTTAACAGGGGACGAGCAGTACTTC. Translation: CASSGLTGDEQYF.

V and J are TRBV6-5 and TRBJ2-1, with D perhaps matching TRBD2 (5 bases). V lost 0 bases and J lost 5, with 11 bases in between. The germline V gene encodes CDR1 MNHEY and CDR2 SVGAGI. This CDR3 has 15 residues. CDR3 in amino acids: CASSYSMREDNEQFF. CDR3 in DNA: TGTGCCAGCAGTTACTCGATGAGGGAAGACAATGAGCAGTTCTTC.

For this clone: A read error may produce the germline difference seen at one junction end. The chain couples TRBV7-7 to TRBJ2-5, with a tentative D call TRBD2 (5 bases). Germline V gene sequence: CDR1 SSHAT, CDR2 FNYEAQ (reference sequence). There are 14 residues in the CDR3. The CDR3 sequence: CASSLIRGQETQYF. CDR3 nucleotides: TGTGCTAGCAGCTTAATTCGGGGTCAAGAGACCCAGTACTTC. Full variable domain (rest looked up from reference TRBV7-7 and TRBJ2-5): GAGVSQSPRYKVTKRGQDVTLRCDPISSHATLYWYQQALGQGPEFLTYFNYEAQPDKSGLPSDRFSAERPEGSISTLTIQRTEQRDSAMYRCASSLIRGQETQYFGPGTRLLVL.

V is TRBV25-1 and J is TRBJ1-5; a weak D match, TRBD1 (6 bases). The CDR3 extends over 12 amino acids. The germline V and J ends were trimmed by 5 bases and 7 bases, with 9 bases remaining between them. The germline V gene has CDR1 MGHDK and CDR2 SYGVNS. In DNA, the CDR3 is TGTGCCAGCAGTACAGGGAGACAGCCCCAGCATTTT. Its protein product is CASSTGRQPQHF.

This clone was found once. The J gene is TRBJ2-5, the V gene TRBV30; D remains unclear. Germline CDR1 is GTSNPN and CDR2 is SVGIG (reference sequence). This CDR3 has 11 residues. V lost 1 base to trimming and J lost 2 bases, with 2 bases between them. CDR3 sequence: CAWSAQETQYF. CDR3 in DNA: TGTGCCTGGAGTGCACAAGAGACCCAGTACTTC.

This chain joins TRBV19 and TRBJ1-2, with D possibly matching TRBD1 (5 bases). V was shortened by 6 bases and J by 0 bases, with 8 bases between the two germline ends. Per the germline V gene, CDR1 is LNHDA and CDR2 is SQIVND (reference sequence). CDR3 length equals 13 residues. In DNA form, the CDR3 reads TGTGCCAGTAGGCAGACAGCTAACTATGGCTACACCTTC. Protein sequence: CASRQTANYGYTF.

This clone has more than one count but fewer than ten. This chain connects TRBV19 to TRBJ2-1; D is unclear. Trimming took off 1 base at V and 4 bases at J, with 8 bases between the two ends. The germline CDR1 and CDR2 sequences are LNHDA and SQIVND (reference sequence). The CDR3 length is 14 residues. CDR3 protein: CASSIVSGYNEQFF. The CDR3 region has the DNA TGTGCCAGTAGTATAGTATCAGGATACAATGAGCAGTTCTTC.

Concerning this clone: At one end the junction does not follow the germline gene, possibly because of a read error. The chain uses TRBV7-9 and TRBJ2-7; tentatively, D is TRBD2 (5 bases). CDR1 and CDR2 (germline): SEHNR, FQNEAQ (reference sequence). The CDR3 totals 16 residues. As DNA, the CDR3 is TGTTCCAGCAGCTGGGTCGCGGGCGCCCCCTCCTACGAGCAGTACTTC. Its translation: CSSSWVAGAPSYEQYF. The whole variable domain, remainder taken from reference TRBV7-9 and TRBJ2-7, is DTGVSQNPRHKITKRGQNVTFRCDPISEHNRLYWYRQTLGQGPEFLTYFQNEAQLEKSRLLSDRFSAERPKGSFSTLEIQRTEQGDSAMYLCSSSWVAGAPSYEQYFGPGTRLTVT.

The chain carries TRBV5-1 and TRBJ2-1; a weak D match, TRBD2 (6 bases). Trimming took off 3 bases at V and 4 bases at J, with 11 bases between the two ends. Germline loops: CDR1 SGHRS, CDR2 YFSETQ. The CDR3 contains 14 residues. The CDR3 sequence: CASSWGSGYNEQFF. CDR3 nucleotides: TGCGCCAGCAGCTGGGGTAGCGGATACAATGAGCAGTTCTTC.

The genes are TRBV21-1 and TRBJ1-2; TRBD1, the table's D call, was not compared with the DNA. TRBV21-1 is a known pseudogene. The CDR3 covers 11 residues. In DNA form, the CDR3 reads TGTGCCAGCAGCCCTTCGGACAGGGAGAACTTC. Translation: CASSPSDRENF.

The gene calls are TRBV27 and TRBJ1-4; maybe TRBD1 (5 bases). This CDR3 spans 18 amino acids. Trimming pared 1 base from V and 0 bases from J, leaving 15 bases between. Germline V gene lookup returns CDR1 MNHEY and CDR2 SMNVEV (reference sequence). CDR3 coding DNA: TGTGCCAGCAGTTTATGGGGCAGTCCGACAGCAACTAATGAAAAACTGTTTTTT. Translated: CASSLWGSPTATNEKLFF.

The chain joins TRBV15 to TRBJ2-7, with 10 positions matching TRBD1. This CDR3 spans 15 amino acids. Trimming at V came to 5 bases and at J to 6 bases, leaving 10 bases not matched to a gene. The V gene's germline CDR1 is LNHNV and CDR2 YYDKDF (reference sequence). CDR3 loop: CATSATRTGGGEQYF. The CDR3 DNA reads as TGTGCCACCAGCGCCACCCGGACAGGGGGGGGCGAGCAGTACTTC.

The rearrangement uses TRBV6-4 and TRBJ2-7, with D tentatively TRBD1 (5 bases). Trimming cost V 3 bases and J 5 bases, with 14 bases left between them. The CDR3 extends over 14 amino acids. The germline gives CDR1 MRHNA, CDR2 SNTAGT. CDR3 in DNA: TGTGCCAGCAGTGAGCAGGGATCTTCTGACGAGCAGTACTTC. Its protein is CASSEQGSSDEQYF.

The gene calls are TRBV2 and TRBJ1-5; no reliable D call. Germline-derived CDR1 and CDR2 are SNHLY and FYNNEI. This CDR3 is 13 amino acids long. Trimming took 5 bases from V and 2 from J, leaving 7 bases between them. The CDR3 nucleotides read TGTGCCAGCAGTACCGAGGGCAATCAGCCCCAGCATTTT. As protein: CASSTEGNQPQHF.

V usage is TRBV7-8 and J usage is TRBJ2-7, with TRBD2 identical over 8 bases. This CDR3 contains 16 residues. Trimming at V came to 5 bases and at J to 2 bases, leaving 11 bases not matched to a gene. Germline CDR1 SGHVS, CDR2 FQNEAQ. CDR3 sequence: CASSLQTSGLPYEQYF. For the CDR3, the DNA is TGTGCCAGCAGCCTACAAACTAGCGGACTACCCTACGAGCAGTACTTC.

This sequence joins TRBV6-5 and TRBJ1-6; 9 bases fit TRBD1. V shed 2 bases and J 13 bases; nucleotides not matched to a gene: 12. The CDR3 has 16 amino acids. Germline values: CDR1 MNHEY, CDR2 SVGAGI. CDR3 bases: TGTGCCAGCAGTTACGAACTGGCGGACAGGGGTTTTCCCCTCCACTTT. Its translation: CASSYELADRGFPLHF.